Here is one T cell receptor (beta chain) with its context. This clonotype was seen just once. No cognate antigen has been identified for it. The sample holds no much larger clone one base away, and base qualities are not on file. A single read is weak support. The protocol used for the library was multiplex PCR. The sequencer was an Illumina HiSeq 2500. TCRbeta libraries were built by three rounds of nested PCR using primers (Table S4), following protocols modified from ARM-PCR. Before sequencing, PCR products of 200-500 bp were excised from the gel and purified with the QIAquick gel extraction kit. As for how the authors treated the data: Trimmomatic was used to clean the reads, FLASH merged the cleaned reads into complete CDR3 sequences, and MiTCR assigned the sequences to V(D)J germline segments. VDJtools was used to compute clonal diversity as the inverse Simpson's index. A read counted as productive if the sequence was in-frame and lacked a premature stop codon. TCRdb cleaned the public reads at Q25 with fastp, built clones with MiXCR and kept in-frame beta chains. Rows are unified per CDR3 protein, each entry keeping the most common DNA and genes. The V and J calls and clone size are TCRdb's, not the authors'. The sample table contains over 110,000 distinct CDR3 sequences; only one count was recorded for about 71% of them. The ten largest clones add up to roughly 18% of the sample.

The source of the sample is a study of tumor and adjacent non-tumor tissue in lung cancer listed by TCRdb under 2018. About the full investigation: Of the cohort, more than ten patients had adenocarcinoma, 2 had squamous cell carcinoma and 1 had small cell lung cancer. Among the 15 or so patients, ages ranged from about 31 to 85 years, roughly 10 were men and 5 were women, and disease was TNM stage I to III. In total, sequencing yielded approximately 130,000,000 productive TCRbeta reads, which works out to an average of approximately 4 million reads per sample. The study compared bulk TCRbeta repertoires between lung tumor tissue and matched distant non-tumor lung tissue from fewer than 19 lung cancer patients. A few dozen paired specimens, one tumor and one normal lung sample per patient, were profiled by TCRbeta CDR3 sequencing. Study-wide findings and limitations: Peripheral blood was not sequenced, so blood TCRbeta repertoires were not examined in the lung cancer patients of the study. The cohort had only about 16 patients, and the authors noted that larger samples and more detailed clinical data are needed. TCR diversity (inverse Simpson) was significantly higher in tumor than in normal lung tissue (roughly 430 vs 170, P = 0.0075, Mann-Whitney U test). In normal lung, the top 100 clones accounted for a significantly larger cumulative share of the repertoire than in tumor tissue. The sequencing platform is not named in the methods, and unique molecular identifiers are not mentioned. Younger patients had significantly higher TCR diversity, and higher tumor TCR diversity was associated with shorter overall and disease-free survival.

Bulk unsorted tissue served as the source for RNA extraction, and RNA quality was assessed using a NanoDrop ND-1000 and an Agilent 2100. The donors were newly diagnosed lung cancer patients admitted for thoracic surgery in China from August to November 2014 who had not received prior chemotherapy. The study excluded patients who had received radiotherapy or chemotherapy before or who had another cancer at the same time. Surgical tissue pieces of roughly 1-2.2 cm3 were preserved in RNAlater solution and stored at -80 °C until use. There are 15 amino acids in the CDR3, from cysteine to phenylalanine inclusive. Kept here is only the CDR3 DNA, which spans 45 bases and is read in frame from base 1. Via the germline V gene, CDR1 is MDHEN and CDR2 SYDVKM. Compared with germline, V lacks 9 bases and J lacks 12 bases; bases without a gene match: 18.

This chain is built from TRBV28 and TRBJ2-3; 10 bases in between match TRBD2. Sample: lung tumor tissue. This receptor was taken from a man aged 60 to 69 with small cell lung cancer. The CDR3 in this case is CASSVGAGGPSTQYF. The nucleotides are TGTGCCAGTAGTGTGGGAGCGGGAGGGCCGAGTACACAGTATTTT.